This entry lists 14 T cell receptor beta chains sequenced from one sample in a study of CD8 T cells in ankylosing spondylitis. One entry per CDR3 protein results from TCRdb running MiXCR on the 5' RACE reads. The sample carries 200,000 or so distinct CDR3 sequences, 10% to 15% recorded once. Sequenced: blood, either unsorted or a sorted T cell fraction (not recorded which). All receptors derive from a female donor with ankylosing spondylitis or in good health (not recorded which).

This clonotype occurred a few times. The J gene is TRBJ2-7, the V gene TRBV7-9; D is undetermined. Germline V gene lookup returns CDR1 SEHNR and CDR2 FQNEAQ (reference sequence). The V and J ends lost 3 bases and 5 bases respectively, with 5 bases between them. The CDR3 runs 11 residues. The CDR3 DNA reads TGTGCCAGCAGCTTTTCGAACGAGCAGTACTTC. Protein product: CASSFSNEQYF.

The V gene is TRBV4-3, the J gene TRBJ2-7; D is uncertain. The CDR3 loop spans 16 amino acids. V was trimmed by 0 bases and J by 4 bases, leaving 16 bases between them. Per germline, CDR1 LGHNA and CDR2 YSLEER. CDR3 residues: CASSQDRVTKRYEQYF. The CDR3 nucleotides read TGCGCCAGCAGCCAAGATAGGGTCACAAAACGTTACGAGCAGTACTTC.

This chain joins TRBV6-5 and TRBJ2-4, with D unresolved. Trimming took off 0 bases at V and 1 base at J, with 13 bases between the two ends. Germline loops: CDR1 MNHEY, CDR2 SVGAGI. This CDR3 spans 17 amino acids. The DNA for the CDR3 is TGTGCCAGCAGTTACTCGATGAGGAATGGGGCCAAAAACATTCAGTACTTC. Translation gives CASSYSMRNGAKNIQYF.

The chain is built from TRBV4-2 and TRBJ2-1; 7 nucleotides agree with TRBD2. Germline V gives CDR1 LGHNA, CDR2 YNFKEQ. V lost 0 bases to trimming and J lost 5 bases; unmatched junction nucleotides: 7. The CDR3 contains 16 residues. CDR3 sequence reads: CASSQEGASGDNEQFF. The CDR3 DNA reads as TGTGCCAGCAGCCAAGAAGGGGCTAGCGGAGACAATGAGCAGTTCTTC.

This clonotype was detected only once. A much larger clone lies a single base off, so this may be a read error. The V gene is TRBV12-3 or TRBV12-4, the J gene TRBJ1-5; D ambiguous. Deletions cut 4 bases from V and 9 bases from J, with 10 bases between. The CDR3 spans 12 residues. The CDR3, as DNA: TGTGCCAGCAGTTCCCTCGGTCGGCCCCAGCATTTT. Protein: CASSSLGRPQHF.

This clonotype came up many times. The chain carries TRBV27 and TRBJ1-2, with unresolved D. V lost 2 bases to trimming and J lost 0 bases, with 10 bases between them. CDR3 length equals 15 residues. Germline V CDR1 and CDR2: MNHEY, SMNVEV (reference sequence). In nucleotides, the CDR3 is TGTGCCAGCAGTTTAATATCGGGCGCTAACTATGGCTACACCTTC. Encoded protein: CASSLISGANYGYTF.

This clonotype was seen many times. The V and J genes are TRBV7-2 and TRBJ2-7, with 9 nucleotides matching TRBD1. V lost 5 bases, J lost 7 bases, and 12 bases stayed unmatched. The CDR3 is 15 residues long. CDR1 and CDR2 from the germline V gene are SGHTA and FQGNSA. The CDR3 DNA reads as TGTGCCAGCAGCCCGGGACAGGGCCCCTTGAGGGAGCAGTACTTC. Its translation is CASSPGQGPLREQYF.

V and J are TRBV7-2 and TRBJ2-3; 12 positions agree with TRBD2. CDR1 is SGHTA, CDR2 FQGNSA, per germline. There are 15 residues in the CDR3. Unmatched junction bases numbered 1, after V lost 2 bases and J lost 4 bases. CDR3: CASSLRLAGADTQYF. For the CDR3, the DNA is TGTGCCAGCAGCTTAAGACTAGCGGGAGCAGATACGCAGTATTTT.

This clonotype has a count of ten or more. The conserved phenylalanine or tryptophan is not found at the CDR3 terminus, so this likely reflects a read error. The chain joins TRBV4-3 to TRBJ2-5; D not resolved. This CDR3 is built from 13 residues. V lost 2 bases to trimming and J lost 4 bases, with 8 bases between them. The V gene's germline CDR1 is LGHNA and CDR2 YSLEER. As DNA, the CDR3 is TGCGCCAGCAGCCAACAACTGGGAGAGACCCAGTACTCC. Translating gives CASSQQLGETQYS.

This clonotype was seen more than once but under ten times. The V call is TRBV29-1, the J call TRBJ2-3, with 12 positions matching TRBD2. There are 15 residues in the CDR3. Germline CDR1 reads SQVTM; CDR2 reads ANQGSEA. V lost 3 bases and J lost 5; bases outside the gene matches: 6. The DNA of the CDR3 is TGCAGCGTTGAGCTAGCGGGAGGGGGGAAAGATACGCAGTATTTT. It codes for CSVELAGGGKDTQYF.

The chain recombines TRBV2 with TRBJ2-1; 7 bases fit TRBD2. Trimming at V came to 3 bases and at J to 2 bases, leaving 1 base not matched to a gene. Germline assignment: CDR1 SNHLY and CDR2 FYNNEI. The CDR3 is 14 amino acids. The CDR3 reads CASSEREPYNEQFF. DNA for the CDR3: TGTGCCAGCAGTGAGCGGGAGCCCTACAATGAGCAGTTCTTC.

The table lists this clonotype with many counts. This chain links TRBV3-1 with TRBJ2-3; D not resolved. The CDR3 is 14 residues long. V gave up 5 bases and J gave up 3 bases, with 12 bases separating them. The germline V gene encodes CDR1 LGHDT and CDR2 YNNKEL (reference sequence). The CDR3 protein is CASSAKIATDTQYF. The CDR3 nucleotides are TGTGCCAGCAGCGCCAAAATCGCGACAGATACGCAGTATTTT.

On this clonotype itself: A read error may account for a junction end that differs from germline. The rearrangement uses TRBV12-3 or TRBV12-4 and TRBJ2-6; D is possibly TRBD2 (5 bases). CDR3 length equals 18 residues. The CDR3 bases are TGTGCCCGCAGTTCGTGGGAGTCGACGGGAATTGGGGCCAACGTCCTGACTTTC. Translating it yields CARSSWESTGIGANVLTF.

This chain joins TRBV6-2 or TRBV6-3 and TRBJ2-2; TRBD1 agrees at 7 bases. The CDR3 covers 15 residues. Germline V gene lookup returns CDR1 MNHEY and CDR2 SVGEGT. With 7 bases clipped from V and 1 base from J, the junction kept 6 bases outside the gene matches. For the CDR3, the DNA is TGTGCCAGCAAACGACAGGGATTGAACACCGGGGAGCTGTTTTTT. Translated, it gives CASKRQGLNTGELFF.